This T cell receptor (beta chain) was identified in a study of human T cells and chemical hapten exposure. The time point is: pre-sensitization, week 0. Treatment specified: therapeutic diphenylcyclopropenone sensitization with weekly scalp DPC. TCRdb re-analysed the RACE reads in MiXCR, keeping a single row per CDR3 protein. The sample has around 120,000 distinct CDR3 sequences, roughly 12% seen once. This CDR3 has 18 residues. V was clipped by 1 base and J by 1 base, with 18 bases between them. Germline V gene data show CDR1 as LGHDT and CDR2 as YNNKEL (reference sequence). This clonotype was picked up a small number of times. A read error may be the cause here, since a much bigger clone is one base away.

This TCR was sampled from a woman younger than 35 with alopecia areata. Some clones in this sample may be carry-over from other donors' samples. The sample was whole blood, taken in connection with sensitization to the hapten diphenylcyclopropenone (DPC). The chain employs TRBV3-1 and TRBJ2-3, with a weak D call TRBD1 (7 bases). The CDR3 region has the DNA TGTGCCAGCAGCCAAGTCGCTGGCAGGGGGGCCGGCACAGATACGCAGTATTTT. It encodes CASSQVAGRGAGTDTQYF.